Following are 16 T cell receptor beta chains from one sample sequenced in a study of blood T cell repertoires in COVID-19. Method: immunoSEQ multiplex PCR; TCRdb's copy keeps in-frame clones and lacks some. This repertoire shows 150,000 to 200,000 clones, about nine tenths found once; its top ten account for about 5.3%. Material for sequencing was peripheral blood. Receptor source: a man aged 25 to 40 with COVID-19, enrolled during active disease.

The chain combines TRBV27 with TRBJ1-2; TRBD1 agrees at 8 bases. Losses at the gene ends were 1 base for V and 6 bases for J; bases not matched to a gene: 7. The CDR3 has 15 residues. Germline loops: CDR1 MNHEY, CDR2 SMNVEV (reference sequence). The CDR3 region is CASSLFSGQENGYTF. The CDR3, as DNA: TGTGCCAGCAGTTTATTTTCGGGACAGGAGAATGGCTACACCTTC.

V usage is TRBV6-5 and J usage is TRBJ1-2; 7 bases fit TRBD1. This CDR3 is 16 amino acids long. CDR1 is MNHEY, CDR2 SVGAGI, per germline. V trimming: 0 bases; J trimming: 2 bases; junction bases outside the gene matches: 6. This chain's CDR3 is CASSYSKSRGNYGYTF. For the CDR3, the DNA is TGTGCCAGCAGTTACTCGAAGAGCAGGGGGAACTATGGCTACACCTTC.

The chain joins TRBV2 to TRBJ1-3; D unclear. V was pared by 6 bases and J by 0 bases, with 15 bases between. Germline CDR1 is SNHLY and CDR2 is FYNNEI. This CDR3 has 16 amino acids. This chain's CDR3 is CASRAIEILSGNTIYF. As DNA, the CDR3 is TGTGCCAGCAGAGCCATAGAGATACTCTCTGGAAACACCATATATTTT. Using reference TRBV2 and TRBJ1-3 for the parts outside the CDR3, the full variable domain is EPEVTQTPSHQVTQMGQEVILRCVPISNHLYFYWYRQILGQKVEFLVSFYNNEISEKSEIFDDQFSVERPDGSNFTLKIRSTKLEDSAMYFCASRAIEILSGNTIYFGEGSWLTVV.

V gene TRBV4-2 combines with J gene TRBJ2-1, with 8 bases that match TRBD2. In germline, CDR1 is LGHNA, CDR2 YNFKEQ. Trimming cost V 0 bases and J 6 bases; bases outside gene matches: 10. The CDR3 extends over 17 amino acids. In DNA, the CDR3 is TGTGCCAGCAGCCAAGATAGGGTGAGCGGGAGAAGCAATGAGCAGTTCTTC. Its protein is CASSQDRVSGRSNEQFF.

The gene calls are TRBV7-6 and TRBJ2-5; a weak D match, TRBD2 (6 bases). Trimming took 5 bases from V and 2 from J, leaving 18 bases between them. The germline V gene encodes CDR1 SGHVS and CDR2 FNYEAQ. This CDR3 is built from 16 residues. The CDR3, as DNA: TGTGCCAGCAGCAAAGGGGAAGCAGGGAGGCAAGAGACCCAGTACTTC. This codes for CASSKGEAGRQETQYF.

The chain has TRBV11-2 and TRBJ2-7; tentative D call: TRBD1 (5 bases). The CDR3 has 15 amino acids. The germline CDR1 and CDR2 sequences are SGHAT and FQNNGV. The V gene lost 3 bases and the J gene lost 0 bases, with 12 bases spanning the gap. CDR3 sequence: CASSFGFDSSYEQYF. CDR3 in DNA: TGTGCCAGCAGCTTCGGCTTTGACAGCTCCTACGAGCAGTACTTC.

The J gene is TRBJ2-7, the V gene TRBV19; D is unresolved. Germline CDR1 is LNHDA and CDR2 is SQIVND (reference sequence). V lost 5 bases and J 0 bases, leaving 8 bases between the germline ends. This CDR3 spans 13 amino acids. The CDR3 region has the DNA TGTGCCAGTAGTCTAACGGTCTCCTACGAGCAGTACTTC. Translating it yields CASSLTVSYEQYF.

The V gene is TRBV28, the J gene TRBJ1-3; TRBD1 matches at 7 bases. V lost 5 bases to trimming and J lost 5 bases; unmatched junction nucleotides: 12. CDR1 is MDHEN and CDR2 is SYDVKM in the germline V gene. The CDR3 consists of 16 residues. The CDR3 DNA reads TGTGCCAGCAGTCCAAATCCGACAGGGAGAAGAAACACCATATATTTT. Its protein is CASSPNPTGRRNTIYF. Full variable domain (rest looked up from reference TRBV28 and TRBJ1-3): DVKVTQSSRYLVKRTGEKVFLECVQDMDHENMFWYRQDPGLGLRLIYFSYDVKMKEKGDIPEGYSVSREKKERFSLILESASTNQTSMYLCASSPNPTGRRNTIYFGEGSWLTVV.

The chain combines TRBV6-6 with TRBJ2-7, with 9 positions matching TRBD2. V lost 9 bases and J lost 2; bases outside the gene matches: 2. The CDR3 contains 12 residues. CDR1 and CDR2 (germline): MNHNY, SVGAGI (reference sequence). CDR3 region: CASCGGAYEQYF. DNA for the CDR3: TGTGCCAGTTGCGGGGGGGCCTACGAGCAGTACTTC.

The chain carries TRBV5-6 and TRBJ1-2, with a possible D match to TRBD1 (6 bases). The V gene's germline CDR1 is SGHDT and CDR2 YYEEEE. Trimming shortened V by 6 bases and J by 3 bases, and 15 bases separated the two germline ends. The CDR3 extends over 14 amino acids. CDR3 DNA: TGTGCCAGCATCCCACAGGGTAGGGACTATGGCTACACCTTC. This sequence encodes CASIPQGRDYGYTF.

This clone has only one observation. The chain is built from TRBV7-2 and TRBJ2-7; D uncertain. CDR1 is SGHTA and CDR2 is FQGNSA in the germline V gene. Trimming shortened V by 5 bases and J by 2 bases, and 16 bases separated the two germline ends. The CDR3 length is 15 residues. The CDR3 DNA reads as TGTGCCAGCAGCCCCGCCGCTACTCTAACCTACGAGCAGTACTTC. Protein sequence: CASSPAATLTYEQYF.

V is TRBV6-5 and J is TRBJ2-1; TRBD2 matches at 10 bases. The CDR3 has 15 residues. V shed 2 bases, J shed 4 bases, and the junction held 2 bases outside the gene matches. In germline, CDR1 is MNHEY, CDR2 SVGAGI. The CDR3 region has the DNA TGTGCCAGCAGTTACAGCGGGAGGGCTTACAATGAGCAGTTCTTC. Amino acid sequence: CASSYSGRAYNEQFF.

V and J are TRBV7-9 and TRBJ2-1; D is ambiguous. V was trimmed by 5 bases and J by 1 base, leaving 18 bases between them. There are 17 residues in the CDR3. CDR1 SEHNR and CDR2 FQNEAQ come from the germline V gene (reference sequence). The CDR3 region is CASSPGSNGFSYNEQFF. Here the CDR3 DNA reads TGTGCCAGCAGCCCTGGGTCGAACGGGTTTTCCTACAATGAGCAGTTCTTC. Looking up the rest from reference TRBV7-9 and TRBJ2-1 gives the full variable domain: DTGVSQNPRHKITKRGQNVTFRCDPISEHNRLYWYRQTLGQGPEFLTYFQNEAQLEKSRLLSDRFSAERPKGSFSTLEIQRTEQGDSAMYLCASSPGSNGFSYNEQFFGPGTRLTVL.

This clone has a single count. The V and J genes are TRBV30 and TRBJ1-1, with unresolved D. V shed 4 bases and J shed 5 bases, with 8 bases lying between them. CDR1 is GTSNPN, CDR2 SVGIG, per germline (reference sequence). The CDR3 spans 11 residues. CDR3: CAWTLETEAFF. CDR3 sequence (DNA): TGTGCCTGGACCTTGGAGACTGAAGCTTTCTTT.

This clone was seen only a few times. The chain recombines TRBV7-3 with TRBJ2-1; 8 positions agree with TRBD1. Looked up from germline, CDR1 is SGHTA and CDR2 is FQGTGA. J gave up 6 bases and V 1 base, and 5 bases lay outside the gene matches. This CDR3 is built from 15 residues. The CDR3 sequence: CASSLMAQGVNEQFF. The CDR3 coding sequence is TGTGCCAGCAGCTTAATGGCACAGGGGGTCAATGAGCAGTTCTTC.

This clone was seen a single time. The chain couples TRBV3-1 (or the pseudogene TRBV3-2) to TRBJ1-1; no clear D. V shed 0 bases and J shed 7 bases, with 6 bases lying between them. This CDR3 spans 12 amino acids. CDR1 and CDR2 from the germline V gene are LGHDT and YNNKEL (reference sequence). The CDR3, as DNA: TGTGCCAGCAGCCAAGAAAACGGTGAAGCTTTCTTT. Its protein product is CASSQENGEAFF.